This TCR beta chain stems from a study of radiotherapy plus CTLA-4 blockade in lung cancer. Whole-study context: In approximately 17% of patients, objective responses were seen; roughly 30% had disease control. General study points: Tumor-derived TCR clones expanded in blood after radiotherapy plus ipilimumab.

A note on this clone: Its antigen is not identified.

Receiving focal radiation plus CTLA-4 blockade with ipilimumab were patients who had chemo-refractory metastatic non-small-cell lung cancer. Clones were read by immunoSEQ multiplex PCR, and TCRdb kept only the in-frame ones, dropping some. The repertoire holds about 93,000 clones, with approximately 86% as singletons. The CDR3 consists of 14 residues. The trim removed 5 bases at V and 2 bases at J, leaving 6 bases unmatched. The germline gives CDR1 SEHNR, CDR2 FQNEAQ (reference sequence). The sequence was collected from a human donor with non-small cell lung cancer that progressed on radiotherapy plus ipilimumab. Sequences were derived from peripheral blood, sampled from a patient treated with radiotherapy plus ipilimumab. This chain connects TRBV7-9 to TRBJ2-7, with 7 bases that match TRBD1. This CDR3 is CASSQDRSTYEQYF. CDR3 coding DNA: TGTGCCAGCAGCCAGGACAGGAGTACCTACGAGCAGTACTTC.